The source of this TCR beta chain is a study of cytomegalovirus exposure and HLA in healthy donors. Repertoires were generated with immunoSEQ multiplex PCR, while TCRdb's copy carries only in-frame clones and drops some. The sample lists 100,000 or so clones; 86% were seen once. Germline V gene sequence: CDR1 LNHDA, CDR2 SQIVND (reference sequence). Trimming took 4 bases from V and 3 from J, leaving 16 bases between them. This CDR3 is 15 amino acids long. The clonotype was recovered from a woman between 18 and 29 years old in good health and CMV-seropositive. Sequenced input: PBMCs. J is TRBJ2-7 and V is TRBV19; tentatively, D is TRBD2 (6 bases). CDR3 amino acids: CASSKSGLSHYEQYF. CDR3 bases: TGTGCCAGTAGTAAATCGGGACTTTCCCACTACGAGCAGTACTTC.